Shown below are 27 T cell receptor beta chains from a single sample sequenced in a study of blood T cell repertoires in COVID-19. This table comes from immunoSEQ multiplex PCR, and its TCRdb copy is limited to in-frame clones, with some not included. The table has under 200,000 clones, 85% to 90% seen once. Sequenced material: peripheral blood. The receptors were sampled from a man aged 50-59 years with active or convalescent COVID-19.

To note about this clone: The identical CDR3 is also encoded by other nucleotide sequences in the sample. V gene TRBV28 combines with J gene TRBJ2-1; 9 bases line up with TRBD1. The CDR3 sequence is 15 residues long. V lost 2 bases, J lost 6 bases, and 5 bases stayed unmatched. The germline V gene has CDR1 MDHEN and CDR2 SYDVKM. The CDR3 loop is CASSLGQGLGNEQFF. The DNA for the CDR3 is TGTGCCAGCAGTTTAGGACAGGGGCTAGGCAATGAGCAGTTCTTC.

This clone was detected once. The rearrangement links TRBV3-1 (or the pseudogene TRBV3-2) to TRBJ1-3; D possibly corresponds to TRBD1 (5 bases). V was clipped by 4 bases and J by 4 bases, with 11 bases between them. Per the germline V gene, CDR1 is LGHDT and CDR2 is YNNKEL (reference sequence). The CDR3 is 14 residues long. CDR3 region: CASSPGKGGNTIYF. CDR3 bases: TGTGCCAGCAGCCCCGGTAAGGGGGGAAACACCATATATTTT.

This chain joins TRBV7-8 and TRBJ2-1, with 13 bases that match TRBD2. Germline CDR1 and CDR2: SGHVS and FQNEAQ. V gave up 7 bases and J gave up 7 bases; unmatched junction bases: 7. The CDR3 extends over 15 amino acids. The CDR3 is CASNELAGGRNEQFF. CDR3 nucleotide sequence: TGTGCCAGCAACGAACTAGCGGGAGGGCGTAATGAGCAGTTCTTC.

The chain employs TRBV4-3 and TRBJ2-3; 8 bases are a match to TRBD2. The CDR3 runs 15 residues. J lost 2 bases, V lost 1 base, and 2 bases had no gene match. Germline V lookup: CDR1 LGHNA, CDR2 YSLEER. The CDR3 loop is CASSQGGGITDTQYF. Here the CDR3 DNA reads TGCGCCAGCAGCCAAGGCGGGGGGATCACAGATACGCAGTATTTT.

The chain is built from TRBV9 and TRBJ2-2; a weak D match, TRBD1 (6 bases). There are 14 residues in the CDR3. Per germline, CDR1 SGDLS and CDR2 YYNGEE. Between the trimmed V and J ends, which lost 4 bases and 7 bases, there was a span of 14 bases. This chain's CDR3 is CASSLHRDGGELFF. The CDR3 DNA sequence: TGTGCCAGCAGCTTACACAGGGACGGCGGGGAGCTGTTTTTT.

The chain combines TRBV7-9 with TRBJ1-6, with TRBD1 matching 10 bases. V shed 5 bases and J 7 bases; nucleotides not matched to a gene: 5. From germline, CDR1 is SEHNR and CDR2 FQNEAQ (reference sequence). This CDR3 region has 15 residues. The CDR3 loop reads CASSPGQGTNSPLHF. The CDR3 bases are TGTGCCAGCAGCCCGGGACAGGGGACAAATTCACCCCTCCACTTT.

This rearrangement joins TRBV7-3 to TRBJ2-1; 13 bases match TRBD2. V trimming: 5 bases; J trimming: 7 bases; junction bases outside the gene matches: 8. CDR3 length: 16 amino acids. CDR1 and CDR2 from the germline V gene are SGHTA and FQGTGA. The DNA of the CDR3 is TGTGCCAGCAGCGCCACTAGCGGGGGGGCCGGAAATGAGCAGTTCTTC. Translation gives CASSATSGGAGNEQFF.

This clone was counted between two and nine times. The genes are TRBV4-2 and TRBJ2-1; tentatively, D is TRBD2 (6 bases). CDR1 and CDR2 (germline): LGHNA, YNFKEQ. This CDR3 has 16 amino acids. Trimming stripped 0 bases from V and 2 bases from J, with 11 bases between. The CDR3 DNA reads as TGTGCCAGCAGCCAAGATTTGCGCGGGACCTACAATGAGCAGTTCTTC. Protein product: CASSQDLRGTYNEQFF.

The V and J genes are TRBV28 and TRBJ1-1, with a possible D match to TRBD1 (6 bases). The CDR3 loop spans 15 amino acids. Germline CDR1 and CDR2: MDHEN and SYDVKM. The V end was cut by 5 bases, the J end by 1 base, with 14 bases between. The CDR3 DNA reads TGTGCCAGCAGTACCACAGGGATGAGGAACACTGAAGCTTTCTTT. Residues: CASSTTGMRNTEAFF.

V and J are TRBV28 and TRBJ1-1; 9 bases match TRBD1. This CDR3 region has 16 residues. V lost 5 bases, J lost 1 base, and 8 bases stayed unmatched. Germline V gene sequence: CDR1 MDHEN, CDR2 SYDVKM. This CDR3 is CASSLRTGAGNTEAFF. The DNA for the CDR3 is TGTGCCAGCAGTCTTCGGACAGGGGCCGGGAACACTGAAGCTTTCTTT.

The chain combines TRBV5-1 with TRBJ2-7; 7 bases match TRBD2. The CDR3 is 15 amino acids. Germline V gene sequence: CDR1 SGHRS, CDR2 YFSETQ. The junction had 8 bases not matched to a gene; V was cut back by 5 bases and J by 0 bases. The DNA for the CDR3 is TGCGCCAGCAGTCCCCGGGGCGGGAGCTCCTACGAGCAGTACTTC. Its protein product is CASSPRGGSSYEQYF.

This clone was observed a single time. The V and J genes are TRBV6-1 and TRBJ2-5, with D maybe TRBD2 (5 bases). The V end lost 5 bases, the J end lost 0 bases, and 22 bases lay between the germline ends. Per the germline V gene, CDR1 is MNHNS and CDR2 is SASEGT. The CDR3 spans 18 residues. The CDR3 loop is CASSKGRAGANHQETQYF. CDR3 sequence (DNA): TGTGCCAGCAGTAAAGGACGGGCGGGTGCTAACCACCAAGAGACCCAGTACTTC.

The genes are TRBV11-3 and TRBJ2-1, with D maybe TRBD1 (6 bases). Trimming left V 1 base short and J 1 base short, with 11 bases between. The CDR3 runs to 16 residues. Germline assignment: CDR1 SGHNT and CDR2 YENEEA. Here the CDR3 DNA reads TGTGCCAGCAGCTTAGGCTGGACAGATTCCTACAATGAGCAGTTCTTC. Protein sequence: CASSLGWTDSYNEQFF.

The chain combines TRBV29-1 with TRBJ2-1; 8 bases fit TRBD2. From germline, CDR1 is SQVTM and CDR2 ANQGSEA. This CDR3 comprises 12 residues. J was trimmed by 10 bases and V by 4 bases; bases with no gene match: 6. CDR3 residues: CSVGVAGHEQFF. The DNA of the CDR3 is TGCAGCGTTGGTGTAGCGGGACACGAGCAGTTCTTC.

The chain has TRBV18 and TRBJ2-5; D unresolved. Germline V gene sequence: CDR1 KGHSH, CDR2 LQKENI. The V gene lost 3 bases and the J gene lost 5 bases, with 10 bases spanning the gap. The CDR3 covers 13 residues. This CDR3 is CASSPERLETQYF. DNA of the CDR3: TGTGCCAGCTCACCGGAACGACTGGAGACCCAGTACTTC.

This clone appeared a few times. The chain carries TRBV28 and TRBJ1-5, with 7 bases matching TRBD1. V was pared by 3 bases and J by 2 bases, with 1 base of the junction left unmatched. Germline assignment: CDR1 MDHEN and CDR2 SYDVKM. The CDR3 has 14 amino acids. Here the CDR3 DNA reads TGTGCCAGCAGTTTCGGGACAGGCAATCAGCCCCAGCATTTT. Its translation is CASSFGTGNQPQHF.

This clone was seen a single time. CDR3 in amino acids: CASSLYTGEKLFF. The CDR3, as DNA: TGTGCCAGCAGCTTGTACACGGGTGAAAAACTGTTTTTT. The chain couples TRBV7-9 to TRBJ1-4; no definite D call. The V end was cut by 3 bases, the J end by 7 bases, with 9 bases between. The germline V gene encodes CDR1 SEHNR and CDR2 FQNEAQ (reference sequence). This CDR3 region has 13 residues. Drawing the rest from reference TRBV7-9 and TRBJ1-4, the complete variable domain is DTGVSQNPRHKITKRGQNVTFRCDPISEHNRLYWYRQTLGQGPEFLTYFQNEAQLEKSRLLSDRFSAERPKGSFSTLEIQRTEQGDSAMYLCASSLYTGEKLFFGSGTQLSVL.

The gene calls are TRBV19 and TRBJ1-2, with D uncertain. V was cut by 3 bases and J by 11 bases, with 10 bases left in between. Germline-derived CDR1 and CDR2 are LNHDA and SQIVND (reference sequence). The length of the CDR3 is 11 residues. CDR3 DNA: TGTGCCAGTAGTATCTCGCATCGGTACACCTTC. Translated: CASSISHRYTF.

This chain connects TRBV5-4 to TRBJ2-3, with 13 bases lining up with TRBD2. Germline V gene sequence: CDR1 SGHNT, CDR2 YYREEE (reference sequence). There are 17 residues in the CDR3. J was trimmed by 3 bases and V by 4 bases; bases with no gene match: 8. CDR3 in amino acids: CASSPRTSGSWTDTQYF. In nucleotides, the CDR3 is TGTGCCAGCAGCCCGCGGACTAGCGGGAGTTGGACAGATACGCAGTATTTT.

This chain joins TRBV19 and TRBJ2-2, with D perhaps matching TRBD2 (5 bases). Germline CDR1 reads LNHDA; CDR2 reads SQIVND (reference sequence). The length of the CDR3 is 18 residues. Trimming removed 7 bases from V and 4 bases from J, with 25 bases in between. CDR3 bases: TGTGCCAGTACAATGAGGGTGGCGCGGATCGTGAGCACCGGGGAGCTGTTTTTT. Its translation is CASTMRVARIVSTGELFF.

The rearrangement links TRBV6-2 or TRBV6-3 to TRBJ2-5, with TRBD1 identical over 9 bases. V dropped 0 bases and J dropped 3; count of bases not matched to a gene: 5. This CDR3 contains 16 residues. The germline gives CDR1 MNHEY, CDR2 SVGEGT. In nucleotides, the CDR3 is TGTGCCAGCAGTTACTCTATGGGACAGGGTGAAGAGACCCAGTACTTC. Encoded protein: CASSYSMGQGEETQYF.

The chain employs TRBV7-2 and TRBJ1-2; the match to TRBD1 covers 7 bases. Germline assignment: CDR1 SGHTA and CDR2 FQGNSA. The CDR3 consists of 16 residues. V shed 1 base, J shed 7 bases, and the junction held 12 bases outside the gene matches. CDR3 amino acids: CASSLEGTAITRGYTF. The CDR3 bases are TGTGCCAGCAGCTTAGAAGGGACAGCCATAACCCGTGGCTACACCTTC.

The chain joins TRBV9 to TRBJ2-1, with 8 positions matching TRBD2. Looked up from germline, CDR1 is SGDLS and CDR2 is YYNGEE. This CDR3 contains 15 residues. V lost 3 bases and J lost 2; bases outside the gene matches: 4. CDR3 region: CASSARLATYNEQFF. In nucleotides, the CDR3 is TGTGCCAGCAGCGCTCGACTAGCGACCTACAATGAGCAGTTCTTC.

This clone was counted only a few times. V is TRBV6-5 and J is TRBJ2-5, with 8 bases lining up with TRBD2. The trim removed 5 bases at V and 5 bases at J, leaving 10 bases unmatched. The CDR3 consists of 15 residues. Per germline, CDR1 MNHEY and CDR2 SVGAGI. CDR3 bases: TGTGCCAGCAGTCTCTGGCGGGAGGTGGGGGAGACCCAGTACTTC. Amino acids: CASSLWREVGETQYF.

This clone showed up just a few times. The V gene is TRBV5-1, the J gene TRBJ2-1; possible D gene TRBD1, 6 bases. Germline-derived CDR1 and CDR2 are SGHRS and YFSETQ. The germline V and J ends were trimmed by 3 bases and 3 bases, with 10 bases remaining between them. This CDR3 contains 14 residues. CDR3 nucleotide sequence: TGCGCCAGCAGCTCTAGGGACAACTACAATGAGCAGTTCTTC. Encoded protein: CASSSRDNYNEQFF.

The V call is TRBV30, the J call TRBJ1-1, with 7 nucleotides matching TRBD1. The CDR3 has 15 residues. J gave up 1 base and V 2 bases, and 7 bases lay outside the gene matches. Germline V lookup: CDR1 GTSNPN, CDR2 SVGIG (reference sequence). The chain's CDR3 is CAWSYLGGRNTEAFF. CDR3 in DNA: TGTGCCTGGAGTTACCTAGGGGGCCGGAACACTGAAGCTTTCTTT.

V and J are TRBV6-4 and TRBJ2-1; perhaps TRBD1 as D (6 bases). The V end lost 4 bases, the J end lost 6 bases, and 10 bases lay between the germline ends. Germline CDR1 MRHNA, CDR2 SNTAGT. This CDR3 is 13 amino acids long. The CDR3 nucleotides read TGTGCCAGCAGTGCAGGGGTCCTCAATGAGCAGTTCTTC. The encoded protein is CASSAGVLNEQFF.